The clone carrying this T cell receptor (beta chain) showed up just a few times. Its antigen is unknown. This sample is drawn from a study of identical twins. Study-wide results and limits: Zero-insertion analyses could be partly confounded by invariant MAIT and iNKT cells.

TCRdb re-derived calls from the 5' RACE reads in MiXCR, one entry per CDR3 protein. The sample contains 1.5 million or so distinct CDR3 sequences, more than 30% of which appear only once. There are 14 residues in the CDR3. Between the trimmed V and J ends, which lost 7 bases and 5 bases, there was a span of 15 bases. The sequenced sample was cord blood. The gene calls are TRBV12-3 or TRBV12-4 and TRBJ2-1, with D perhaps matching TRBD1 or TRBD2 (5 bases each). The origin of this receptor is a newborn girl in good health. Here the CDR3 reads CASTGTSRDNEQFF. In DNA form, the CDR3 reads TGTGCCAGCACGGGGACGTCCAGGGACAATGAGCAGTTCTTC.